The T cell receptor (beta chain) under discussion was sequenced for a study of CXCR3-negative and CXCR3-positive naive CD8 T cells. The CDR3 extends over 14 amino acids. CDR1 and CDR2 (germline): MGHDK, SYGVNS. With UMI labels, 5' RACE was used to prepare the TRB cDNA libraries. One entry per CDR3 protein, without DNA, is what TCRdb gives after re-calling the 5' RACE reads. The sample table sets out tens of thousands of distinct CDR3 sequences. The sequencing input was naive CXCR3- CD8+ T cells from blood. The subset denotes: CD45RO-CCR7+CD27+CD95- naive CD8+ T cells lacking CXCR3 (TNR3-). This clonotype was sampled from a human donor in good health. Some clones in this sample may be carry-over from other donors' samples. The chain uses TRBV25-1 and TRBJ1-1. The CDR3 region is CASSQGRESTEAFF. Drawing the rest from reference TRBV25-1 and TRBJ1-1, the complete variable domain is EADIYQTPRYLVIGTGKKITLECSQTMGHDKMYWYQQDPGMELHLIHYSYGVNSTEKGDLSSESTVSRIRTEHFPLTLESARPSHTSQYLCASSQGRESTEAFFGQGTRLTVV.